These 26 T cell receptor beta chains came from one sample sequenced in a study of cytomegalovirus exposure and HLA in healthy donors. It was with 60 Vbeta and 13 Jbeta primers that the PCR ran. Assay used: immunoSEQ multiplex PCR; TCRdb lists only in-frame clones, some missing. The repertoire has about 300,000 clones, roughly 88% of them found once; the top ten carry roughly 4%. Material: PBMCs. The receptors originated from a man in his forties or fifties in good health and CMV-seropositive.

This rearrangement joins TRBV7-9 to TRBJ1-2, with D unresolved. This CDR3 has 14 residues. Between the trimmed V and J ends, which lost 1 base and 0 bases, there was a span of 6 bases. Per germline, CDR1 SEHNR and CDR2 FQNEAQ (reference sequence). CDR3 DNA sequence: TGTGCCAGCAGCTTAGAGGCGGCTAACTATGGCTACACCTTC. Translating it yields CASSLEAANYGYTF.

There are a few counts of this clone. The CDR3 coding sequence is TGTGCCAGCAGCCCAGGACAGAAGTTGGTCACTGAAGCTTTCTTT. Translating gives CASSPGQKLVTEAFF. The rearrangement uses TRBV5-6 and TRBJ1-1; a possible D gene is TRBD1 (6 bases). This CDR3 has 15 amino acids. Trimming cost V 4 bases and J 4 bases, with 17 bases left between them. The germline V gene has CDR1 SGHDT and CDR2 YYEEEE.

With regard to this clone: Additional DNA sequences in this sample encode the identical CDR3. CDR3 protein: CASSSRVNTEAFF. CDR3 nucleotides: TGTGCCAGCAGTTCCAGGGTAAACACTGAAGCTTTCTTT. The chain has TRBV6-5 and TRBJ1-1; D might be TRBD1 (5 bases). Germline assignment: CDR1 MNHEY and CDR2 SVGAGI. CDR3 size: 13 residues. The V end was cut by 4 bases, the J end by 2 bases, with 8 bases between.

J is TRBJ2-1 and V is TRBV28; possible D gene TRBD1, 6 bases. The CDR3 length is 15 residues. The V end was cut by 3 bases, the J end by 4 bases, with 13 bases between. Germline assignment: CDR1 MDHEN and CDR2 SYDVKM. CDR3 amino acids: CASSFVDRTYNEQFF. The CDR3, as DNA: TGTGCCAGCAGTTTTGTGGACAGAACTTACAATGAGCAGTTCTTC.

The genes are TRBV19 and TRBJ2-7, with 12 bases fitting TRBD2. CDR1 and CDR2 (germline): LNHDA, SQIVND (reference sequence). Losses at the gene ends were 6 bases for V and 3 bases for J; bases not matched to a gene: 6. There are 15 residues in the CDR3. The CDR3 spells CASSLGLAGLYEQYF. As DNA, the CDR3 is TGTGCCAGTAGCTTAGGACTAGCGGGGCTCTACGAGCAGTACTTC.

This rearrangement joins TRBV9 to TRBJ2-3; 9 nucleotides agree with TRBD2. The CDR3 has 17 residues. The germline V gene encodes CDR1 SGDLS and CDR2 YYNGEE. V shed 3 bases, J shed 5 bases, and the junction held 13 bases outside the gene matches. The CDR3 DNA sequence: TGTGCCAGCAGCGCACCCCTAAGCGGGAGGAACCGAGATACGCAGTATTTT. Its translation: CASSAPLSGRNRDTQYF.

This chain links TRBV5-1 with TRBJ2-2, with 9 nucleotides matching TRBD1. V lost 4 bases to trimming and J lost 7 bases; unmatched junction nucleotides: 5. The CDR3 length is 14 residues. Germline CDR1 and CDR2: SGHRS and YFSETQ. CDR3 region: CASSRGTGHGELFF. The CDR3 coding sequence is TGCGCCAGCAGCCGAGGGACAGGGCACGGGGAGCTGTTTTTT.

The genes are TRBV6-5 and TRBJ2-5, with D maybe TRBD1 (6 bases). Germline-derived CDR1 and CDR2 are MNHEY and SVGAGI. The CDR3 sequence is 16 residues long. V lost 2 bases and J lost 1, with 14 bases in between. The CDR3 protein is CASSYRGHRTQETQYF. The CDR3 DNA reads TGTGCCAGCAGTTACAGGGGACACCGGACCCAAGAGACCCAGTACTTC.

This chain links TRBV6-4 with TRBJ2-2; no reliable D call. V was cut by 2 bases and J by 7 bases, with 11 bases left in between. CDR1 and CDR2 (germline): MRHNA, SNTAGT. This CDR3 spans 14 amino acids. The CDR3 DNA reads TGTGCCAGCAGTGACAGTTGGCAAAACGGGGAGCTGTTTTTT. It translates to CASSDSWQNGELFF.

This clone has just one count. V usage is TRBV13 and J usage is TRBJ1-1, with D possibly matching TRBD1 (5 bases). The CDR3 contains 15 residues. Trimming took off 2 bases at V and 3 bases at J, with 13 bases between the two ends. Germline CDR1 reads PRHDT; CDR2 reads FYEKMQ (reference sequence). CDR3 in amino acids: CASSLNDPGDTEAFF. CDR3 coding DNA: TGTGCCAGCAGCTTAAACGACCCGGGGGACACTGAAGCTTTCTTT.

The J gene is TRBJ2-7, the V gene TRBV5-1; 8 nucleotides match TRBD2. The CDR3 has 15 amino acids. Per the germline V gene, CDR1 is SGHRS and CDR2 is YFSETQ. V gave up 0 bases and J gave up 7 bases; unmatched junction bases: 9. The CDR3 coding sequence is TGCGCCAGCAGCTTGGGAGGAGCGGGAGCGAAAGAGCAGTACTTC. Translation gives CASSLGGAGAKEQYF.

J is TRBJ1-2 and V is TRBV2; perhaps TRBD1 as D (6 bases). Between the trimmed V and J ends, which lost 5 bases and 8 bases, there was a span of 12 bases. This CDR3 contains 12 residues. Germline V CDR1 and CDR2: SNHLY, FYNNEI. CDR3 bases: TGTGCCAGCAGTCCAGACAGGTACGGCTACACCTTC. It specifies CASSPDRYGYTF.

The rearrangement links TRBV7-6 to TRBJ2-7; 7 positions agree with TRBD2. The germline V gene has CDR1 SGHVS and CDR2 FNYEAQ. Germline trimming cut 5 bases from V and 6 bases from J; bases unmatched to any gene: 10. The CDR3 extends over 14 amino acids. This CDR3 is CASSLGGALAEQYF. The CDR3 DNA sequence: TGTGCCAGCAGCCTGGGAGGGGCCTTGGCCGAGCAGTACTTC.

The gene calls are TRBV16 and TRBJ2-1, with 14 bases fitting TRBD2. Germline V gene lookup returns CDR1 KGHSY and CDR2 FQNENV. V was pared by 4 bases and J by 6 bases, with 5 bases of the junction left unmatched. This CDR3 has 16 residues. CDR3 sequence: CASSPGLAGVVNEQFF. CDR3 nucleotides: TGTGCCAGCAGCCCGGGACTAGCGGGAGTTGTCAATGAGCAGTTCTTC.

Concerning this clone itself: This CDR3 is also generated by other DNA sequences in the sample. The rearrangement joins TRBV27 to TRBJ1-2; unclear D gene. CDR3 length equals 13 residues. Germline loops: CDR1 MNHEY, CDR2 SMNVEV (reference sequence). V was shortened by 2 bases and J by 2 bases, with 6 bases between the two germline ends. The CDR3 sequence: CASSLAGNYGYTF. Written as DNA, the CDR3 is TGTGCCAGCAGTTTAGCGGGGAACTATGGCTACACCTTC.

Written as DNA, the CDR3 is TGTGCCAGTAGTATAGCCACAACCACTGAAGCTTTCTTT. This encodes CASSIATTTEAFF. This sequence joins TRBV19 and TRBJ1-1; D not certain. Germline CDR1 reads LNHDA; CDR2 reads SQIVND (reference sequence). V shed 1 base and J shed 4 bases, with 7 bases lying between them. The CDR3 loop spans 13 amino acids.

This chain connects TRBV18 to TRBJ1-2; D unclear. V was shortened by 0 bases and J by 2 bases, with 7 bases between the two germline ends. Germline assignment: CDR1 KGHSH and CDR2 LQKENI. The CDR3 is 14 amino acids. The CDR3 nucleotides read TGTGCCAGCTCACCACCCTCACTGAACTATGGCTACACCTTC. It encodes CASSPPSLNYGYTF.

This rearrangement joins TRBV19 to TRBJ1-2; TRBD1 matches at 8 bases. CDR3 size: 16 residues. Germline V lookup: CDR1 LNHDA, CDR2 SQIVND (reference sequence). The ends lost 6 bases at V and 8 bases at J; junction bases unmatched: 17. CDR3 DNA sequence: TGTGCCAGTAGCAGGACAGGGAAGGGAAGAGCTACAGGCTACACCTTC. Its protein is CASSRTGKGRATGYTF.

The chain combines TRBV7-6 with TRBJ2-7; D is uncertain. Germline CDR1 is SGHVS and CDR2 is FNYEAQ. The CDR3 consists of 15 residues. Trimming took 3 bases from V and 2 from J, leaving 14 bases between them. The chain's CDR3 is CASSFDSVGAYEQYF. CDR3 bases: TGTGCCAGCAGCTTCGATTCGGTCGGAGCCTACGAGCAGTACTTC.

This chain uses TRBV29-1 with TRBJ1-1; 7 nucleotides line up with TRBD1. The ends lost 6 bases at V and 3 bases at J; junction bases unmatched: 7. Germline-derived CDR1 and CDR2 are SQVTM and ANQGSEA. The CDR3 runs 13 residues. CDR3 coding DNA: TGCAGCGTGCCCGGACAGGTGGACACTGAAGCTTTCTTT. Its protein product is CSVPGQVDTEAFF.

The J gene is TRBJ1-5, the V gene TRBV27; D is possibly TRBD1 (5 bases). In germline, CDR1 is MNHEY, CDR2 SMNVEV (reference sequence). The CDR3 has 14 residues. V gave up 5 bases and J gave up 3 bases, with 11 bases separating them. The CDR3 coding sequence is TGTGCCAGCAGTATAACAGGCGCCAATCAGCCCCAGCATTTT. Protein: CASSITGANQPQHF.

V gene TRBV28 combines with J gene TRBJ2-5; 9 nucleotides line up with TRBD2. Germline CDR1 and CDR2: MDHEN and SYDVKM. After removal of 5 bases from V and 3 bases from J, the junction contained 1 base not matched to a gene. The CDR3 consists of 13 residues. CDR3 sequence reads: CASSEREEETQYF. The CDR3 nucleotides read TGTGCCAGCAGTGAGCGGGAGGAAGAGACCCAGTACTTC.

This clone was counted a single time. The sample carries other DNA sequences with the same CDR3. The chain employs TRBV4-2 and TRBJ2-1; TRBD2 might be the D (5 bases). The germline V and J ends were trimmed by 6 bases and 7 bases, with 16 bases remaining between them. There are 14 residues in the CDR3. Germline CDR1 reads LGHNA; CDR2 reads YNFKEQ. The CDR3 nucleotides are TGTGCCAGCAGTCCGAGCGGTAAATATAATGAGCAGTTCTTC. This codes for CASSPSGKYNEQFF.

The gene calls are TRBV4-3 and TRBJ1-1; weak D call: TRBD1 (6 bases). The CDR3 is made up of 14 amino acids. CDR1 is LGHNA and CDR2 is YSLEER in the germline V gene. Trimming pared 1 base from V and 5 bases from J, leaving 11 bases between. The CDR3 DNA follows: TGCGCCAGCAGCCAAGCGCTCAGGGGAACTGAAGCTTTCTTT. Protein sequence: CASSQALRGTEAFF.

The chain links TRBV29-1 to TRBJ2-7, with 9 bases that match TRBD1. CDR3 size: 15 residues. The junction had 10 bases not matched to a gene; V was cut back by 7 bases and J by 0 bases. The germline V gene has CDR1 SQVTM and CDR2 ANQGSEA. CDR3 nucleotides: TGCAGCGCCGATTTCGGACAGGGGAGCTCCTACGAGCAGTACTTC. This translates into CSADFGQGSSYEQYF.

This chain uses TRBV11-2 with TRBJ2-2, with unresolved D. Trimming cost V 0 bases and J 4 bases, with 3 bases left between them. The CDR3 runs to 13 residues. In germline, CDR1 is SGHAT, CDR2 FQNNGV. CDR3 sequence (DNA): TGTGCCAGCAGCTTAGACGGCACCGGGGAGCTGTTTTTT. Its translation: CASSLDGTGELFF.